The TCR beta chain described here comes from a study of CD8+CD57+ T cells in acquired aplastic anemia. The V gene's germline CDR1 is LNHDA and CDR2 SQIVND (reference sequence). CDR3 length: 14 amino acids. V was pared by 5 bases and J by 5 bases, with 7 bases of the junction left unmatched. Profiling that covered TCR beta VDJ and CDR3 relied on genomic DNA as its template. Using its own MiXCR run on the reads, TCRdb lists one record per CDR3 protein. The table includes approximately 81,000 distinct CDR3 sequences, 40% to 55% detected once. V is TRBV19 and J is TRBJ2-5, with 8 bases aligning to TRBD1. The specimen was sorted CD4+, CD8+, or CD8+CD57+ T cells (not recorded which) from PBMCs. The clonotype originates from a human donor in good health, serving as a control. The CDR3 protein is CASSDRGSRETQYF. In nucleotides, the CDR3 is TGTGCCAGTAGTGACAGGGGTTCTCGGGAGACCCAGTACTTC.